Reported below is one T cell receptor (beta chain). Its matching antigen is unknown. This specimen belongs to a study of blood T cells in healthy people across ages. Findings of the study overall: The study could not conclusively compare naive and antigen-experienced cells, given its unsorted PBMCs.

Deletions cut 0 bases from V and 5 bases from J, with 10 bases between. The CDR3 spans 14 residues. Germline values: CDR1 LNHNV, CDR2 YYDKDF (reference sequence). For the second PCR, which ran for roughly 7 to 11 cycles, a sample-barcoded 5' primer and a J-beta primer mix were used. Each of the cDNA molecules was tagged by a template-switch adaptor with 12 random nucleotides. Individual samples furnished no less than 2.5 million CDR3-containing paired-end reads apiece. A single record per CDR3 protein comes from TCRdb applying MiXCR to the 5' RACE reads. Of under 1 million distinct CDR3 sequences in the sample, under 55% are singletons; the top ten hold about a fifth.

This TCR was recovered from a man aged 55-75 years in good health. The source material was blood. The rearrangement uses TRBV15 and TRBJ2-5, with D perhaps TRBD1 (6 bases). The CDR3 spells CATSRDGTKETQYF. CDR3 DNA: TGTGCCACCAGCAGAGATGGGACAAAGGAGACCCAGTACTTC.